The source of this TCR beta chain is a study of shared clonotypes between healthy human individuals. Investigators divided CD4+ cells into CD45RA+ naive and CD45RA-negative memory subsets. The CDR3 covers 14 residues. From germline, CDR1 is SEHNR and CDR2 FQNEAQ (reference sequence). V gave up 1 base and J gave up 2 bases, with 6 bases separating them. TCRdb keeps only in-frame clones here, not all; method: immunoSEQ multiplex PCR. This table holds about 2.3 million clones, just under 95% found once. This clone was observed a handful of times. Additional DNA sequences in this sample encode the identical CDR3.

Source material: naive CD4+ T cells from PBMCs. Stated subset: CD45RA+ positively selected. This TCR was sampled from a man between 18 and 29 years old in good health. Some clones in this sample may be carry-over from other donors' samples. V usage is TRBV7-9 and J usage is TRBJ1-3; TRBD1 is a possible D gene (5 bases). CDR3 DNA: TGTGCCAGCAGCTTAGGGGGGGCTGGAAACACCATATATTTT. Translated: CASSLGGAGNTIYF.